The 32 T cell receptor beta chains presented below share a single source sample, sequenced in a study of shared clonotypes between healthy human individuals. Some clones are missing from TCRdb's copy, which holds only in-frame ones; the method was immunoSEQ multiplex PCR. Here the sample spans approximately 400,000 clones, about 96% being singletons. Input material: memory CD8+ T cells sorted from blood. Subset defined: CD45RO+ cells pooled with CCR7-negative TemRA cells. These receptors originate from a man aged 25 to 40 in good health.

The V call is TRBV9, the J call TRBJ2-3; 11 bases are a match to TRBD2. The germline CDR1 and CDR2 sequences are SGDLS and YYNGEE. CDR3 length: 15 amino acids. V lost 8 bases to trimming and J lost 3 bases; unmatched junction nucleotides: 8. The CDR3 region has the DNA TGTGCCAGAATATCGGGACTAGCGGTTACAGATACGCAGTATTTT. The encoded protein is CARISGLAVTDTQYF.

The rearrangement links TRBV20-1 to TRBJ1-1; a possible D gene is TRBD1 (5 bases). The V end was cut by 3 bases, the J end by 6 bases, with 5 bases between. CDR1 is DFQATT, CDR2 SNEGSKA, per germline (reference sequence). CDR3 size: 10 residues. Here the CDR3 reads CSARGAEAFF. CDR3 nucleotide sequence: TGCAGTGCTAGGGGGGCTGAAGCTTTCTTT.

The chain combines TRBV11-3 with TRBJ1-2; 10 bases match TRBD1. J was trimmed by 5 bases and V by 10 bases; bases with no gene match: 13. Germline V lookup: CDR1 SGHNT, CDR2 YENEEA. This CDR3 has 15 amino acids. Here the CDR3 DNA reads TGTGCCACCAGGACAGGGGGTCAAGTACCTTATGGCTACACCTTC. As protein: CATRTGGQVPYGYTF. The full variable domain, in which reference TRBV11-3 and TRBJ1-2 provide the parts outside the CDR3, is EAGVVQSPRYKIIEKKQPVAFWCNPISGHNTLYWYLQNLGQGPELLIRYENEEAVDDSQLPKDRFSAERLKGVDSTLKIQPAELGDSAVYLCATRTGGQVPYGYTFGSGTRLTVV.

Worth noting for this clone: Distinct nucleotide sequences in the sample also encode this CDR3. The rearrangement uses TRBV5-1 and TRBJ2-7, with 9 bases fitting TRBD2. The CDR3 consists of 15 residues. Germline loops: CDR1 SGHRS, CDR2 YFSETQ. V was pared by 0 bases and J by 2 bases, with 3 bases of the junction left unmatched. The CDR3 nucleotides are TGCGCCAGCAGCTTGGAGGCGGGAGGGCCCTACGAGCAGTACTTC. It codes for CASSLEAGGPYEQYF.

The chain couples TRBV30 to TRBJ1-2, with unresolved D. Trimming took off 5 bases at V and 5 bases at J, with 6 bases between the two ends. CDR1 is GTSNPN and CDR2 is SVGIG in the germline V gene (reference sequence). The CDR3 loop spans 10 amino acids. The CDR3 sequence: CAWGRYGYTF. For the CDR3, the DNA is TGTGCCTGGGGACGTTATGGCTACACCTTC.

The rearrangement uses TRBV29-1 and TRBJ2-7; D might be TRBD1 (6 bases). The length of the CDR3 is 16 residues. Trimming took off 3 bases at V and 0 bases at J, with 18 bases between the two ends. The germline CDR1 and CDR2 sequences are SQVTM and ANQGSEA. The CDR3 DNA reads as TGCAGCGTTGACCCCGGACCGGGACATTTCTCCTACGAGCAGTACTTC. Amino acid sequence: CSVDPGPGHFSYEQYF.

The CDR3 sequence is CASSLQSAGGSYNEQFF. CDR3 in DNA: TGTGCCAGCAGCTTACAGTCAGCGGGAGGCTCCTACAATGAGCAGTTCTTC. The chain has TRBV14 and TRBJ2-1, with 9 nucleotides matching TRBD2. Germline CDR1 SGHDN, CDR2 FVKESK. The CDR3 consists of 17 residues. V shed 5 bases, J shed 0 bases, and the junction held 8 bases outside the gene matches.

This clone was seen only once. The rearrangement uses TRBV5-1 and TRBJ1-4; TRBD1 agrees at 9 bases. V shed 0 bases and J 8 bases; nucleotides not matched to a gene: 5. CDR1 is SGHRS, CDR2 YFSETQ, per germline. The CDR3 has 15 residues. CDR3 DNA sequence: TGCGCCAGCAGCTTGGCCTTAACAGGGGGCGAAAAACTGTTTTTT. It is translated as CASSLALTGGEKLFF.

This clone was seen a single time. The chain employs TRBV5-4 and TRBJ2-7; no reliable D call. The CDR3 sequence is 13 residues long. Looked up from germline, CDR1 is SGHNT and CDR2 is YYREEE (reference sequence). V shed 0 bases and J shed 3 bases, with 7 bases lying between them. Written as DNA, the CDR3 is TGTGCCAGCAGCTTGGGTGGATACTACGAGCAGTACTTC. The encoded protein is CASSLGGYYEQYF. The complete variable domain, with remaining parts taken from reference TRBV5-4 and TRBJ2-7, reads ETGVTQSPTHLIKTRGQQVTLRCSSQSGHNTVSWYQQALGQGPQFIFQYYREEENGRGNFPPRFSGLQFPNYSSELNVNALELDDSALYLCASSLGGYYEQYFGPGTRLTVT.

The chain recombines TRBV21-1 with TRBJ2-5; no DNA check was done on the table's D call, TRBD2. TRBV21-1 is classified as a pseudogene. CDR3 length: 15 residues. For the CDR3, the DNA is TGTGCCAGCAGCAATTCCGGGACTAGCCAAGAGACCCAGTACTTC. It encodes CASSNSGTSQETQYF.

This chain's CDR3 is CAWRGPSPNEQFF. The CDR3 nucleotides read TGTGCCTGGAGGGGGCCCAGTCCAAATGAGCAGTTCTTC. The chain joins TRBV30 to TRBJ2-1; weak D call: TRBD1 (5 bases). The germline gives CDR1 GTSNPN, CDR2 SVGIG (reference sequence). This CDR3 spans 13 amino acids. Trimming cost V 3 bases and J 7 bases, with 13 bases left between them.

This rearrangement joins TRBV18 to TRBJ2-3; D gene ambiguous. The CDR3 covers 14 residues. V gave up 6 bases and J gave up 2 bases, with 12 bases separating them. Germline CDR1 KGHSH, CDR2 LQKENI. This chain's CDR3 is CASSHGGVTDTQYF. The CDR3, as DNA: TGTGCCAGCTCCCATGGTGGGGTCACAGATACGCAGTATTTT.

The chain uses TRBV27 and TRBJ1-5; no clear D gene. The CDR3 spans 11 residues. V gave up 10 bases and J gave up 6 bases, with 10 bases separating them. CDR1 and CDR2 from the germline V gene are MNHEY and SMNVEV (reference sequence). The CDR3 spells CATGMGQPQHF. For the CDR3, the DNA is TGTGCCACTGGGATGGGTCAGCCCCAGCATTTT.

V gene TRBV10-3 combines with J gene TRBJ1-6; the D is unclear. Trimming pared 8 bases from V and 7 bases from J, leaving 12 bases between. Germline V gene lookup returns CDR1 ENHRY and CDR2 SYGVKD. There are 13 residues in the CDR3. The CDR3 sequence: CAIGREGNSPLHF. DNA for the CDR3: TGTGCCATCGGTCGAGAGGGAAATTCACCCCTCCACTTT.

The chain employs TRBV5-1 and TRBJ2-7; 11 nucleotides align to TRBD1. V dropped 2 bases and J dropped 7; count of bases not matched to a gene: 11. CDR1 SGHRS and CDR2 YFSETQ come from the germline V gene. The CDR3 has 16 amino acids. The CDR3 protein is CASSFLPGTGGGEQYF. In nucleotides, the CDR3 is TGCGCCAGCAGCTTCCTCCCCGGGACAGGGGGGGGAGAGCAGTACTTC.

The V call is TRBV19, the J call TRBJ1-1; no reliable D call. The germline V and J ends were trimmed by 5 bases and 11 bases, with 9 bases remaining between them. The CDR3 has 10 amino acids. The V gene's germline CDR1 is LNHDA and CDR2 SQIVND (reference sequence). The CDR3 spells CASSDTKAFF. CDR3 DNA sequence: TGTGCCAGTAGTGACACGAAGGCTTTCTTT.

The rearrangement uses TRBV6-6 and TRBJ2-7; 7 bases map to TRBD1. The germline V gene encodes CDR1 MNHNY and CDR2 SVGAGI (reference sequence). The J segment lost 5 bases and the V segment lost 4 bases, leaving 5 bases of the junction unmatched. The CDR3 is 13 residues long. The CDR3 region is CASSLTGVHEQYF. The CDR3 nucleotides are TGTGCCAGCAGTTTAACAGGGGTCCACGAGCAGTACTTC.

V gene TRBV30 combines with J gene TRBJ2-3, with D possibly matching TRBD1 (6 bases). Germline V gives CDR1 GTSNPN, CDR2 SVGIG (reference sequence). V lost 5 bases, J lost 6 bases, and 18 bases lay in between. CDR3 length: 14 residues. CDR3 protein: CAWEGQTLVDTQYF. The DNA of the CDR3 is TGTGCCTGGGAAGGACAGACCCTTGTGGATACGCAGTATTTT. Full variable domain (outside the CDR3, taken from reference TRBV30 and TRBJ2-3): SQTIHQWPATLVQPVGSPLSLECTVEGTSNPNLYWYRQAAGRGLQLLFYSVGIGQISSEVPQNLSASRPQDRQFILSSKKLLLSDSGFYLCAWEGQTLVDTQYFGPGTRLTVL.

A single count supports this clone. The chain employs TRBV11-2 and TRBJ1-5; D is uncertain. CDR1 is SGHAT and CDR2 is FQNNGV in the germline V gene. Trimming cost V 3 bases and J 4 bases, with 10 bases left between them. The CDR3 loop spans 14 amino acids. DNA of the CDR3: TGTGCCAGCAGCTTGTCCGCCCCAAATCAGCCCCAGCATTTT. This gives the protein CASSLSAPNQPQHF.

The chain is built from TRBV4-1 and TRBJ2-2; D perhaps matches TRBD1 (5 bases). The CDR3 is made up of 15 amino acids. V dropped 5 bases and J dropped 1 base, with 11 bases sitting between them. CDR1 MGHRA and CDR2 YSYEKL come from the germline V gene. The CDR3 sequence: CASSERTGNTGELFF. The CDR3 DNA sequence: TGCGCCAGCAGCGAGAGAACAGGGAACACCGGGGAGCTGTTTTTT.

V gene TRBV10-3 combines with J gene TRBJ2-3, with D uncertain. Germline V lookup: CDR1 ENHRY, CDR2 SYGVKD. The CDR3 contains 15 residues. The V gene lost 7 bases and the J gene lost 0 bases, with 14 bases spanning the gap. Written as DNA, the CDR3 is TGTGCCATCAAGGCGACTGCTACTAGCACAGATACGCAGTATTTT. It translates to CAIKATATSTDTQYF.

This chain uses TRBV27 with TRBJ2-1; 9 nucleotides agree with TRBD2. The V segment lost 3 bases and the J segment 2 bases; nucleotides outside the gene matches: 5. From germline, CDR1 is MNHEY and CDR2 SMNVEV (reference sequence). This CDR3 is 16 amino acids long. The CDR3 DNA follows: TGTGCCAGCAGTTTCAATAGCGGGAGTGCCTACAATGAGCAGTTCTTC. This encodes CASSFNSGSAYNEQFF.

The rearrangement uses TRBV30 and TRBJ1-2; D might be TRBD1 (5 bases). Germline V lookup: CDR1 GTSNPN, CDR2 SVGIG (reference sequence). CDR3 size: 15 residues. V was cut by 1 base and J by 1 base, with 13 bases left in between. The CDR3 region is CAWSADGTVNYGYTF. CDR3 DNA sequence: TGTGCCTGGAGTGCGGACGGGACCGTTAACTATGGCTACACCTTC.

CDR3 sequence: CASSWTATNEKLFF. CDR3 nucleotides: TGTGCCAGTAGCTGGACCGCAACTAATGAAAAACTGTTTTTT. This chain uses TRBV19 with TRBJ1-4; D uncertain. This CDR3 contains 14 residues. The germline gives CDR1 LNHDA, CDR2 SQIVND (reference sequence). Trimming shortened V by 6 bases and J by 0 bases, and 8 bases separated the two germline ends.

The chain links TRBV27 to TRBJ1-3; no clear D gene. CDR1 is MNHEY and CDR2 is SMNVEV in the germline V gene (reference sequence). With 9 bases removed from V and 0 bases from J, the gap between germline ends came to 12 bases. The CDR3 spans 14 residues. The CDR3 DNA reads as TGTGCCAGTCAGGCCCTCGCCTCTGGAAACACCATATATTTT. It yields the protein CASQALASGNTIYF.

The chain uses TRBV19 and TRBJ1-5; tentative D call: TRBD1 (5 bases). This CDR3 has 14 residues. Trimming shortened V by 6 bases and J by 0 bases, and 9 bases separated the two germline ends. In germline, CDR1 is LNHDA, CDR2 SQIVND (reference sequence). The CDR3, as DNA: TGTGCCAGTAGCCAGGGCTATAGCAATCAGCCCCAGCATTTT. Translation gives CASSQGYSNQPQHF.

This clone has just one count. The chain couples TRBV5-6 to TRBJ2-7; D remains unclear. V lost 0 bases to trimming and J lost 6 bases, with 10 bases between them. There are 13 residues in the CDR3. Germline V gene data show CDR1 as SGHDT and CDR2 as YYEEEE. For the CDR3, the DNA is TGTGCCAGCAGCTTGGCCGACGGTTCCGAGCAGTACTTC. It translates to CASSLADGSEQYF.

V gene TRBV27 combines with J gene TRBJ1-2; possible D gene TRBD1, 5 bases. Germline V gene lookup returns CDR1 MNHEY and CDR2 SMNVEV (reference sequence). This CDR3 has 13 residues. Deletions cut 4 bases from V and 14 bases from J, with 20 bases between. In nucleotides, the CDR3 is TGTGCCAGCAGTTGGGACCCGGACGGCCGTTGGACCTTC. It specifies CASSWDPDGRWTF.

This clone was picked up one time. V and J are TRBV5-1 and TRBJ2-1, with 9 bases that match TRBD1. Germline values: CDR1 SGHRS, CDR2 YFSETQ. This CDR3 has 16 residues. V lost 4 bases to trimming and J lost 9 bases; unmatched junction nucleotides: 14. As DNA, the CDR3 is TGCGCCAGCAGCCCGACTTTGGGACAGGGTATCAGTGAGCAGTTCTTC. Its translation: CASSPTLGQGISEQFF. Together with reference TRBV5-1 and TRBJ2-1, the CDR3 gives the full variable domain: KAGVTQTPRYLIKTRGQQVTLSCSPISGHRSVSWYQQTPGQGLQFLFEYFSETQRNKGNFPGRFSGRQFSNSRSEMNVSTLELGDSALYLCASSPTLGQGISEQFFGPGTRLTVL.

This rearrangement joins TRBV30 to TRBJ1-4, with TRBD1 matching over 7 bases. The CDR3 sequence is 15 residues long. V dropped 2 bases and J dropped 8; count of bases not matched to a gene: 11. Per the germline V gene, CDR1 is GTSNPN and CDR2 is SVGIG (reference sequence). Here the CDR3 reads CAWSFPTGWGEKLFF. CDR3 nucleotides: TGTGCCTGGAGTTTCCCGACAGGGTGGGGGGAAAAACTGTTTTTT.

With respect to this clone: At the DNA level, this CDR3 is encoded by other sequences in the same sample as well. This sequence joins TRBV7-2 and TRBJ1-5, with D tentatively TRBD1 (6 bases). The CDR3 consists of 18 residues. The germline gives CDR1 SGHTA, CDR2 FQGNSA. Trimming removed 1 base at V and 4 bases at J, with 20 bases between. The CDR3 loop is CASSLGVRGALHNQPQHF. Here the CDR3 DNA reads TGTGCCAGCAGCTTAGGGGTGCGGGGGGCTCTACATAATCAGCCCCAGCATTTT.

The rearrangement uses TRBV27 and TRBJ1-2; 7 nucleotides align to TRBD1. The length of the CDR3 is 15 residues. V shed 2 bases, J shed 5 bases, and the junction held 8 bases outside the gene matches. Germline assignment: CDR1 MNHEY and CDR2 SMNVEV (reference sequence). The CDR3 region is CASSLDRVGGYGYTF. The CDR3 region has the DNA TGTGCCAGCAGTTTAGACAGGGTAGGGGGATATGGCTACACCTTC.